Below, 27 T cell receptor beta chains from the same sample are listed, as sequenced in a study of blood T cell repertoires in COVID-19 (dated by TCRdb to between 2020 and 2021). The method was the immunoSEQ multiplex PCR assay. The immuneACCESS repertoire file appears here via TCRdb, limited to in-frame rearrangements. These files lack a portion of the clones; in checked studies, under half of the deficit traces to unresolved V genes, and the cause of the others is not known. Recorded for this sample are around 69,000 clones; about 88% of them occurred a single time. Of the sample, 4.9% is held by the ten largest clones. Sequences were obtained from peripheral blood. These receptors were collected from a woman between 45 and 65 years old with active COVID-19.

This clone has more than one count but fewer than ten. This chain uses TRBV5-6 with TRBJ1-2; 7 nucleotides agree with TRBD1. CDR1 is SGHDT and CDR2 is YYEEEE in the germline V gene. The V and J ends lost 4 bases and 4 bases, in that order; junction bases with no gene match: 7. The CDR3 is made up of 14 amino acids. CDR3 in DNA: TGTGCCAGCAGCCTGGGACAGAGAGGCTATGGCTACACCTTC. Its translation is CASSLGQRGYGYTF. Based on the CDR3 plus reference TRBV5-6 and TRBJ1-2, the full variable domain is DAGVTQSPTHLIKTRGQQVTLRCSPKSGHDTVSWYQQALGQGPQFIFQYYEEEERQRGNFPDRFSGHQFPNYSSELNVNALLLGDSALYLCASSLGQRGYGYTFGSGTRLTVV.

The chain has TRBV11-2 and TRBJ2-7; D not resolved. Trimming removed 5 bases from V and 2 bases from J, with 10 bases in between. The length of the CDR3 is 13 residues. CDR1 and CDR2 from the germline V gene are SGHAT and FQNNGV. DNA of the CDR3: TGTGCCAGCAGCCCAGGTGGGCCCTACGAGCAGTACTTC. This sequence encodes CASSPGGPYEQYF.

The chain carries TRBV2 and TRBJ1-3, with unresolved D. The germline gives CDR1 SNHLY, CDR2 FYNNEI. This CDR3 is 14 amino acids long. V dropped 7 bases and J dropped 1 base, with 11 bases sitting between them. The CDR3 bases are TGTGCCAGCAAATCGGAGGCATCTGGAAACACCATATATTTT. Its translation is CASKSEASGNTIYF.

The rearrangement joins TRBV11-2 to TRBJ1-1; maybe TRBD1 (6 bases). V lost 4 bases, J lost 3 bases, and 12 bases lay in between. From germline, CDR1 is SGHAT and CDR2 FQNNGV. There are 14 residues in the CDR3. CDR3 coding DNA: TGTGCCAGCAGCTGGGCGGGGGGCGACACTGAAGCTTTCTTT. It specifies CASSWAGGDTEAFF.

This chain links TRBV19 with TRBJ1-2, with D possibly TRBD1 on 5 matching bases. The germline gives CDR1 LNHDA, CDR2 SQIVND (reference sequence). Trimming shortened V by 5 bases and J by 6 bases, and 16 bases separated the two germline ends. The CDR3 loop spans 14 amino acids. The CDR3 loop is CASSADRRVNGYTF. Written as DNA, the CDR3 is TGTGCCAGTAGTGCAGACAGACGGGTAAATGGCTACACCTTC.

The chain joins TRBV30 to TRBJ2-5; TRBD2 agrees at 13 bases. The CDR3 extends over 13 amino acids. V shed 6 bases and J 5 bases; nucleotides not matched to a gene: 3. The germline gives CDR1 GTSNPN, CDR2 SVGIG (reference sequence). The CDR3 sequence is CACLLAGGETQYF. CDR3 DNA sequence: TGTGCCTGTCTACTAGCGGGAGGGGAGACCCAGTACTTC.

V usage is TRBV6-6 and J usage is TRBJ2-5, with 11 bases that match TRBD1. V dropped 6 bases and J dropped 4; count of bases not matched to a gene: 19. The CDR3 totals 19 residues. Per the germline V gene, CDR1 is MNHNY and CDR2 is SVGAGI (reference sequence). For the CDR3, the DNA is TGTGCCAGCAGCTCCGTGACCGGGACAGGGGGGAATAGGGCAGAGACCCAGTACTTC. This encodes CASSSVTGTGGNRAETQYF.

The V gene is TRBV5-6, the J gene TRBJ2-5; TRBD1 agrees at 10 bases. Germline-derived CDR1 and CDR2 are SGHDT and YYEEEE. With V trimmed by 2 bases and J by 4 bases, 8 bases remained unmatched. The CDR3 is 16 amino acids. The CDR3 DNA follows: TGTGCCAGCAGCTTTGCCGGGACAGGGGTAGTAGAGACCCAGTACTTC. Translated: CASSFAGTGVVETQYF.

This chain uses TRBV7-9 with TRBJ2-6, with 9 bases that match TRBD1. There are 18 residues in the CDR3. Trimming cost V 3 bases and J 3 bases; bases outside gene matches: 9. The germline gives CDR1 SEHNR, CDR2 FQNEAQ (reference sequence). CDR3 bases: TGTGCCAGCAGCTTCCCGACAGGGGGTGGGCTTGGGGCCAACGTCCTGACTTTC. Its protein product is CASSFPTGGGLGANVLTF.

V is TRBV30 and J is TRBJ1-1; 9 nucleotides line up with TRBD1. The V and J ends lost 2 bases and 0 bases, in that order; junction bases with no gene match: 4. Germline V lookup: CDR1 GTSNPN, CDR2 SVGIG (reference sequence). CDR3 length equals 15 residues. CDR3 in DNA: TGTGCCTGGAGTAAAGGACAGGGGTTGAACACTGAAGCTTTCTTT. Translated: CAWSKGQGLNTEAFF.

This rearrangement joins TRBV5-1 to TRBJ2-7, with 7 bases lining up with TRBD1. Trimming took 4 bases from V and 3 from J; bases not matched to a gene: 10. This CDR3 contains 15 residues. From germline, CDR1 is SGHRS and CDR2 YFSETQ. The CDR3 nucleotides read TGCGCCAGCAGCCGCTTCCCGGGACAGATCTACGAGCAGTACTTC. Its protein is CASSRFPGQIYEQYF.

The chain uses TRBV5-1 and TRBJ2-5, with 10 bases identical to TRBD1. The CDR3 sequence is 15 residues long. Germline V gives CDR1 SGHRS, CDR2 YFSETQ. V dropped 0 bases and J dropped 7; count of bases not matched to a gene: 6. The CDR3 sequence is CASSLGLDRGVTQYF. The DNA of the CDR3 is TGCGCCAGCAGCTTGGGCCTGGACAGGGGGGTGACCCAGTACTTC.

The chain employs TRBV5-5 and TRBJ1-5; D remains unclear. The CDR3 spans 15 residues. V dropped 4 bases and J dropped 3 bases, with 14 bases sitting between them. CDR1 is SGHKS and CDR2 is YYEKEE in the germline V gene (reference sequence). This CDR3 reads CASSLTAVPNQPQHF. The CDR3 coding sequence is TGTGCCAGCAGCCTCACAGCCGTTCCCAATCAGCCCCAGCATTTT. Variable domain in full (rest from reference TRBV5-5 and TRBJ1-5): DAGVTQSPTHLIKTRGQQVTLRCSPISGHKSVSWYQQVLGQGPQFIFQYYEKEERGRGNFPDRFSARQFPNYSSELNVNALLLGDSALYLCASSLTAVPNQPQHFGDGTRLSIL.

The genes are TRBV19 and TRBJ1-1, with 7 bases aligning to TRBD1. From germline, CDR1 is LNHDA and CDR2 SQIVND (reference sequence). The CDR3 is made up of 15 amino acids. V shed 5 bases and J 0 bases; nucleotides not matched to a gene: 6. The CDR3: CASSATGALNTEAFF. In DNA, the CDR3 is TGTGCCAGTAGTGCCACAGGGGCCCTGAACACTGAAGCTTTCTTT.

CDR3 in DNA: TGTGCCAGCAGCTCCCGGCATGATAGCACGACAGATACGCAGTATTTT. Its translation: CASSSRHDSTTDTQYF. The chain joins TRBV13 to TRBJ2-3; D remains ambiguous. This CDR3 region has 16 residues. Germline loops: CDR1 PRHDT, CDR2 FYEKMQ (reference sequence). V shed 4 bases and J shed 3 bases, with 17 bases lying between them.

The chain employs TRBV7-6 and TRBJ2-2, with TRBD2 matching over 9 bases. Trimming at V came to 2 bases and at J to 0 bases, leaving 13 bases not matched to a gene. Germline V gene data show CDR1 as SGHVS and CDR2 as FNYEAQ. The CDR3 loop spans 20 amino acids. The CDR3: CASSLYPPLSGSTNTGELFF. CDR3 nucleotide sequence: TGTGCCAGCAGCTTATATCCCCCCCTTAGCGGGAGTACGAACACCGGGGAGCTGTTTTTT.

The chain joins TRBV9 to TRBJ2-7; D is possibly TRBD2 (6 bases). Germline CDR1 and CDR2: SGDLS and YYNGEE. This CDR3 comprises 15 residues. The V end lost 3 bases, the J end lost 6 bases, and 19 bases lay between the germline ends. The CDR3 nucleotides are TGTGCCAGCAGCGCACTGGGACTTTCAGGGTCCGAGCAGTACTTC. The encoded protein is CASSALGLSGSEQYF.

The V and J genes are TRBV10-1 and TRBJ1-2; D is possibly TRBD1 (6 bases). This CDR3 region has 16 residues. Germline loops: CDR1 WNHNN, CDR2 SYGVQD (reference sequence). Deletions cut 2 bases from V and 7 bases from J, with 20 bases between. The DNA for the CDR3 is TGCGCCAGCAGTGAGAGTCAGACAGGCTCAAGGGGTGGCTACACCTTC. Translated, it gives CASSESQTGSRGGYTF.

V and J are TRBV5-1 and TRBJ1-2, with 8 positions matching TRBD1. V dropped 0 bases and J dropped 3; count of bases not matched to a gene: 7. This CDR3 comprises 16 residues. The germline V gene has CDR1 SGHRS and CDR2 YFSETQ. Here the CDR3 DNA reads TGCGCCAGCAGCTTGGCAGGGGGCTTACGGGACTATGGCTACACCTTC. It translates to CASSLAGGLRDYGYTF.

The chain links TRBV25-1 to TRBJ1-1, with a possible D match to TRBD1 (5 bases). The CDR3 sequence is 13 residues long. V lost 8 bases and J lost 1, with 11 bases in between. Germline V lookup: CDR1 MGHDK, CDR2 SYGVNS. The CDR3 region is CASDEGANTEAFF. CDR3 nucleotides: TGTGCCAGCGATGAAGGGGCGAACACTGAAGCTTTCTTT.

The rearrangement links TRBV12-3 or TRBV12-4 to TRBJ2-5; D might be TRBD1 (5 bases). The CDR3 loop spans 13 amino acids. Between the trimmed V and J ends, which lost 3 bases and 5 bases, there was a span of 10 bases. The CDR3 region is CASSFAGRETQYF. The CDR3 DNA is TGTGCCAGCAGTTTTGCAGGGCGGGAGACCCAGTACTTC.

The gene calls are TRBV7-3 and TRBJ2-1, with 8 positions matching TRBD2. The CDR3 runs 13 residues. V shed 3 bases and J 13 bases; nucleotides not matched to a gene: 8. Per germline, CDR1 SGHTA and CDR2 FQGTGA. The CDR3 bases are TGTGCCAGCAGCTTCCTAGCGGGCCCTGTTCAGTTCTTC. It specifies CASSFLAGPVQFF. The full variable domain, with the rest looked up from reference TRBV7-3 and TRBJ2-1, is GAGVSQTPSNKVTEKGKYVELRCDPISGHTALYWYRQSLGQGPEFLIYFQGTGAADDSGLPNDRFFAVRPEGSVSTLKIQRTERGDSAVYLCASSFLAGPVQFFGPGTRLTVL.

The chain is built from TRBV6-6 and TRBJ1-1, with TRBD1 as a possible D gene (6 bases). The ends were cut back, 5 bases at V and 0 bases at J, with 10 bases in the middle. CDR3 length: 14 residues. The germline CDR1 and CDR2 sequences are MNHNY and SVGAGI (reference sequence). This chain's CDR3 is CASSPTGMNTEAFF. CDR3 in DNA: TGTGCCAGCAGTCCTACAGGGATGAACACTGAAGCTTTCTTT.

The chain uses TRBV3-1 (or the pseudogene TRBV3-2) and TRBJ2-3, with a weak D call TRBD2 (5 bases). CDR1 is LGHDT, CDR2 YNNKEL, per germline (reference sequence). The CDR3 has 12 residues. Trimming removed 3 bases from V and 6 bases from J, with 7 bases in between. In DNA, the CDR3 is TGTGCCAGCAGCCAGGGAGACGATACGCAGTATTTT. Translating it yields CASSQGDDTQYF.

The chain has TRBV4-1 and TRBJ2-1, with D possibly TRBD2 on 6 matching bases. V dropped 2 bases and J dropped 6 bases, with 14 bases sitting between them. This CDR3 spans 15 amino acids. Germline V gene sequence: CDR1 MGHRA, CDR2 YSYEKL. CDR3 protein: CASSQSGLPLNEQFF. The CDR3 DNA reads TGCGCCAGCAGCCAATCGGGACTCCCCCTCAATGAGCAGTTCTTC.

The genes are TRBV7-3 and TRBJ2-7; 14 nucleotides line up with TRBD2. Germline lookup yields CDR1 SGHTA and CDR2 FQGTGA. This CDR3 is built from 15 residues. J gave up 5 bases and V 2 bases, and 2 bases lay outside the gene matches. The CDR3 here is CASSLATSGRDEQYF. The CDR3 nucleotides are TGTGCCAGCAGCTTAGCGACTAGCGGGAGGGACGAGCAGTACTTC. The full variable domain, rest sourced from reference TRBV7-3 and TRBJ2-7, is GAGVSQTPSNKVTEKGKYVELRCDPISGHTALYWYRQSLGQGPEFLIYFQGTGAADDSGLPNDRFFAVRPEGSVSTLKIQRTERGDSAVYLCASSLATSGRDEQYFGPGTRLTVT.

CDR3 nucleotides: TGTGCCAGCGGGGCCTCCCAAGAAGATACGCAGTATTTT. Translated, it gives CASGASQEDTQYF. The rearrangement links TRBV9 to TRBJ2-3; D perhaps matches TRBD1 (5 bases). V lost 7 bases and J lost 5, with 14 bases in between. Germline V gene sequence: CDR1 SGDLS, CDR2 YYNGEE. The CDR3 is 13 residues long.